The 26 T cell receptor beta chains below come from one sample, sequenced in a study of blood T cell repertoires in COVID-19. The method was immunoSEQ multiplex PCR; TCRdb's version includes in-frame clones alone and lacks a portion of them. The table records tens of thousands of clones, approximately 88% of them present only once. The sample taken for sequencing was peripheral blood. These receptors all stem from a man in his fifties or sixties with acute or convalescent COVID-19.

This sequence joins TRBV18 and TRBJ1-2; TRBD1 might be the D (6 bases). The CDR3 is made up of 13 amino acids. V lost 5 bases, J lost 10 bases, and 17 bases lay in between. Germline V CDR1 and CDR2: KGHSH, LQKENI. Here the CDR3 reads CASSAQDRLDYTF. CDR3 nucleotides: TGTGCCAGCTCAGCACAAGACAGGCTTGACTACACCTTC.

CDR3 DNA sequence: TGTGCCAGCAGCGCCGTCCCGGGACAGGACATGAACACTGAAGCTTTCTTT. This sequence encodes CASSAVPGQDMNTEAFF. The chain employs TRBV9 and TRBJ1-1; 8 bases match TRBD1. Germline V gives CDR1 SGDLS, CDR2 YYNGEE. The CDR3 is 17 amino acids. With 3 bases clipped from V and 0 bases from J, the junction kept 10 bases outside the gene matches. Complete variable domain (other parts from reference TRBV9 and TRBJ1-1): DSGVTQTPKHLITATGQRVTLRCSPRSGDLSVYWYQQSLDQGLQFLIQYYNGEERAKGNILERFSAQQFPDLHSELNLSSLELGDSALYFCASSAVPGQDMNTEAFFGQGTRLTVV.

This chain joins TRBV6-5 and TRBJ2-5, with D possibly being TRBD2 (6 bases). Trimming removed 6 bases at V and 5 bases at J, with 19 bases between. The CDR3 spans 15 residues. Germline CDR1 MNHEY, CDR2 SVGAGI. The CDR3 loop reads CASRGEPGDLETQYF. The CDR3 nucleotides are TGTGCCAGCAGGGGGGAGCCGGGGGACCTGGAGACCCAGTACTTC.

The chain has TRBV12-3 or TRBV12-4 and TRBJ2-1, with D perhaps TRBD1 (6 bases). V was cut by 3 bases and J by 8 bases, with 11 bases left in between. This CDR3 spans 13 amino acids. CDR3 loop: CASSFDRLHEQFF. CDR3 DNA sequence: TGTGCCAGCAGTTTTGACAGGTTACATGAGCAGTTCTTC.

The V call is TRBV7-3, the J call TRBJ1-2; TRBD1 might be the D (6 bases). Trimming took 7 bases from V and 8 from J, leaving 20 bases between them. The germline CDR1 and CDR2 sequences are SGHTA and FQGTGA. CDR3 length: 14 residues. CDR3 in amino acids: CASTKNPSGGGYTF. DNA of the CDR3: TGTGCCAGCACCAAAAACCCAAGCGGGGGCGGCTACACCTTC.

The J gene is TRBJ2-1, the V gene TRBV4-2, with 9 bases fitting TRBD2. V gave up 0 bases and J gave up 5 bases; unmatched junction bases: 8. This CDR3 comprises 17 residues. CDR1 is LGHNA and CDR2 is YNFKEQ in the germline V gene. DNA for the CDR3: TGTGCCAGCAGCCAAGAGGGGACGACTAGCGGAAACAATGAGCAGTTCTTC. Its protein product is CASSQEGTTSGNNEQFF.

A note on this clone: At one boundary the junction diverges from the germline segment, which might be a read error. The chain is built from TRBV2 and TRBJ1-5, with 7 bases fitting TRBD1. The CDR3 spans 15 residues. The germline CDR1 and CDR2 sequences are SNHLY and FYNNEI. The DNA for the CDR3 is TGTGCCAGCACTGAAGGGGGCCGTATCAATCAGCCCCAGCATTTT. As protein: CASTEGGRINQPQHF.

CDR3 protein: CASSIRQGKNEQFF. The CDR3 DNA reads TGTGCCAGCAGTATAAGACAGGGAAAGAATGAGCAGTTCTTC. This rearrangement joins TRBV6-5 to TRBJ2-1; 7 positions match TRBD1. Trimming cost V 5 bases and J 7 bases; bases outside gene matches: 8. From germline, CDR1 is MNHEY and CDR2 SVGAGI. There are 14 residues in the CDR3.

Written as DNA, the CDR3 is TGTGCCAGCAGTACGACAGGGCCGGGCTACACCTTC. This encodes CASSTTGPGYTF. The rearrangement links TRBV27 to TRBJ1-2; 7 nucleotides line up with TRBD1. Trimming at V came to 5 bases and at J to 8 bases, leaving 5 bases not matched to a gene. Germline assignment: CDR1 MNHEY and CDR2 SMNVEV (reference sequence). The CDR3 extends over 12 amino acids.

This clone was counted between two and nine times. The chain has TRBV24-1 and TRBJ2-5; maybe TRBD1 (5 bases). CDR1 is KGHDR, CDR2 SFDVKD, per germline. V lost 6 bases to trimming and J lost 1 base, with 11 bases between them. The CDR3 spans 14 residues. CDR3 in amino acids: CATSPQGLQETQYF. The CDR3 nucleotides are TGTGCCACCAGTCCCCAGGGCCTCCAAGAGACCCAGTACTTC.

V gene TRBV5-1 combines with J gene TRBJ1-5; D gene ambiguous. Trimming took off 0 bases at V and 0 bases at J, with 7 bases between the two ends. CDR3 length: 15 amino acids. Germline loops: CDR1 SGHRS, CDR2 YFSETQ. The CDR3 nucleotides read TGCGCCAGCAGCTTGGCAGGTTATAGCAATCAGCCCCAGCATTTT. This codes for CASSLAGYSNQPQHF.

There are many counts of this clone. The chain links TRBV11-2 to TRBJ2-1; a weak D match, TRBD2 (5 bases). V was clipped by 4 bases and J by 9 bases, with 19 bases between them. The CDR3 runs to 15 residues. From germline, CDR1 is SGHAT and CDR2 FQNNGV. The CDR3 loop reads CASSSLIWTRGEQFF. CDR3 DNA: TGTGCCAGCAGCTCCCTTATCTGGACTCGGGGTGAGCAGTTCTTC.

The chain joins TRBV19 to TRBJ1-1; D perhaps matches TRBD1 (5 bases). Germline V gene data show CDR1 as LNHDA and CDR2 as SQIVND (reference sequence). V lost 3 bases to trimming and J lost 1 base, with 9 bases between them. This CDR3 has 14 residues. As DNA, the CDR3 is TGTGCCAGTAGTATTAGTCAGGGGAACACTGAAGCTTTCTTT. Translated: CASSISQGNTEAFF.

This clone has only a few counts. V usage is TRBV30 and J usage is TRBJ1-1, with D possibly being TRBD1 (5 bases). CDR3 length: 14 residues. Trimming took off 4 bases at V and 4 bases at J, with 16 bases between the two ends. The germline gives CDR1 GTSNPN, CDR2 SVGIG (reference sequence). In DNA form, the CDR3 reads TGTGCCTGGAATGCCGACAGAGCTTCCACTGAAGCTTTCTTT. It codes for CAWNADRASTEAFF.

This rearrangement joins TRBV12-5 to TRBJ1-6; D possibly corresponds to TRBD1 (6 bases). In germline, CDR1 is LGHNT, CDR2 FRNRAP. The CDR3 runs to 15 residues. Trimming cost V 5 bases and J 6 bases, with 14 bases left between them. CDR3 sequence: CASGAGVSRNSPLHF. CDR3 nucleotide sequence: TGTGCTAGTGGTGCAGGGGTGTCTCGTAATTCACCCCTCCACTTT.

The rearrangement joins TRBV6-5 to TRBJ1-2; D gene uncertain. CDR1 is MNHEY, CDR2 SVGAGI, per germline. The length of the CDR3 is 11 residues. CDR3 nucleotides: TGTGCTGCGGGTTTAGACTATGGCTACACCTTC. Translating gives CAAGLDYGYTF.

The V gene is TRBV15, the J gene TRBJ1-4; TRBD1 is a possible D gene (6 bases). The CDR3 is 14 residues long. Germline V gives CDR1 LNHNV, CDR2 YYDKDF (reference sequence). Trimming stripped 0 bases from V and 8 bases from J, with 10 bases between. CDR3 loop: CATSRDNTGEKLFF. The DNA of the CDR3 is TGTGCCACCAGCAGAGACAATACAGGGGAAAAACTGTTTTTT.

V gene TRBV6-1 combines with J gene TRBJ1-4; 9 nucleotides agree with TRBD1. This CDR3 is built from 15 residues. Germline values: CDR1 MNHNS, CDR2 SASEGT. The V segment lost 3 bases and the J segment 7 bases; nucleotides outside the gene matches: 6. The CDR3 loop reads CASSDLQGAGEKLFF. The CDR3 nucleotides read TGTGCCAGCAGTGATCTACAGGGGGCGGGTGAAAAACTGTTTTTT.

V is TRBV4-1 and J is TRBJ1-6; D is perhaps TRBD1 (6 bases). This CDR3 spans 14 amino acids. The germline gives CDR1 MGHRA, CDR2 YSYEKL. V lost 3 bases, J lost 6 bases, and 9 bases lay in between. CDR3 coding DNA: TGCGCCAGCAGCCAGGACAGTACTAATTCACCCCTCCACTTT. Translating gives CASSQDSTNSPLHF.

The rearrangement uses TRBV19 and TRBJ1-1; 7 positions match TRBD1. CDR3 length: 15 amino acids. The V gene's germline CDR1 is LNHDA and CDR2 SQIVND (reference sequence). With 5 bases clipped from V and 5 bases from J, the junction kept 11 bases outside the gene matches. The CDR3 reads CASSFQGGAGTEAFF. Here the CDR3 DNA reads TGTGCCAGTAGTTTTCAAGGGGGCGCAGGAACTGAAGCTTTCTTT.

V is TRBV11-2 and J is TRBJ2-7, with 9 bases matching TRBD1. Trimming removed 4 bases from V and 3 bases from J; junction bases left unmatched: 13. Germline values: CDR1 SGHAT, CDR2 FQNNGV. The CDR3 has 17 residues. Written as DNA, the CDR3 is TGTGCCAGCAGCTCGAGGGGACAGGGTTTGGGTTTCTACGAGCAGTACTTC. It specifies CASSSRGQGLGFYEQYF. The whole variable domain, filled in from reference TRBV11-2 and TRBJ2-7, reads EAGVAQSPRYKIIEKRQSVAFWCNPISGHATLYWYQQILGQGPKLLIQFQNNGVVDDSQLPKDRFSAERLKGVDSTLKIQPAKLEDSAVYLCASSSRGQGLGFYEQYFGPGTRLTVT.

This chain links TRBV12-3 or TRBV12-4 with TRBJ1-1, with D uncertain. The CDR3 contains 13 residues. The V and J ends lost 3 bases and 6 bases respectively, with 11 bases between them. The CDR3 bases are TGTGCCAGCAGTTTGAGGCGCGGGCCTGAAGCTTTCTTT. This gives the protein CASSLRRGPEAFF.

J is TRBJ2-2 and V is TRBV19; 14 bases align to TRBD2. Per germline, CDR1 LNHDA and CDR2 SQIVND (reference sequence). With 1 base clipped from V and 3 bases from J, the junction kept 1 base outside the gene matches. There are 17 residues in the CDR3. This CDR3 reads CASSIGTSGGYTGELFF. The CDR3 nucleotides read TGTGCCAGTAGTATAGGGACTAGCGGGGGGTACACCGGGGAGCTGTTTTTT.

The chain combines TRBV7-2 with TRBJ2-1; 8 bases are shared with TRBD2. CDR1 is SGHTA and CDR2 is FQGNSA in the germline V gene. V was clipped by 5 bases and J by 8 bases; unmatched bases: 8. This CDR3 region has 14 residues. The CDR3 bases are TGTGCCAGCAGCCAGGGACTAGAAGTCGATGAGCAGTTCTTC. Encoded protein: CASSQGLEVDEQFF.

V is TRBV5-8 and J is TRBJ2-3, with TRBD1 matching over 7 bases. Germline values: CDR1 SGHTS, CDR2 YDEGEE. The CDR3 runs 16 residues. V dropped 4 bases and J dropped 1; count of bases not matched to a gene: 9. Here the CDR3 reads CASSTRTGRGTDTQYF. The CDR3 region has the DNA TGTGCCAGCAGCACGCGGACAGGAAGGGGCACAGATACGCAGTATTTT.

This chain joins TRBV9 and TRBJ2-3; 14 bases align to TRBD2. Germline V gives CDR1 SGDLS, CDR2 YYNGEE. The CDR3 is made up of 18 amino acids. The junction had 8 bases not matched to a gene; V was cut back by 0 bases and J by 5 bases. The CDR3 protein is CASSVVPTSGGALDTQYF. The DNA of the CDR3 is TGTGCCAGCAGCGTAGTCCCGACTAGCGGGGGGGCCTTAGATACGCAGTATTTT.